This entry features one T cell receptor (beta chain) sequence. As yet, its antigen is unknown. The trim removed 4 bases at V and 4 bases at J, leaving 11 bases unmatched. Germline CDR1 reads SGHNT; CDR2 reads YYREEE (reference sequence). CDR3 length: 16 residues. Clones were read by immunoSEQ multiplex PCR, and TCRdb kept only the in-frame ones, dropping some. The data contain roughly 66,000 clones, roughly 80% of them singletons. This sample is drawn from a study of OX40 agonist ivuxolimab in advanced cancers. Study details: Administration of intravenous ivuxolimab to patients occurred every 2 weeks at 0.01 to 10 mg/kg. Hepatocellular carcinoma, melanoma, renal cell or head and neck cancer affected the dose-escalation patients. Overall study findings and caveats: Antigen targets of the expanded peripheral T cells went undetermined. Nonresponders included some who also had low normalized T-cell clonal expansion.

The sequence came from an adult with an advanced solid tumor such as melanoma, head and neck, liver or kidney cancer. The sequencing used CD4+ or CD8+ T cells sorted from blood, collected in a trial of the OX40 agonist ivuxolimab. J is TRBJ2-3 and V is TRBV5-4; 8 nucleotides align to TRBD1. The CDR3 loop is CASSIKTGAGADTQYF. The CDR3 DNA reads TGTGCCAGCAGCATAAAGACAGGGGCTGGTGCAGATACGCAGTATTTT.